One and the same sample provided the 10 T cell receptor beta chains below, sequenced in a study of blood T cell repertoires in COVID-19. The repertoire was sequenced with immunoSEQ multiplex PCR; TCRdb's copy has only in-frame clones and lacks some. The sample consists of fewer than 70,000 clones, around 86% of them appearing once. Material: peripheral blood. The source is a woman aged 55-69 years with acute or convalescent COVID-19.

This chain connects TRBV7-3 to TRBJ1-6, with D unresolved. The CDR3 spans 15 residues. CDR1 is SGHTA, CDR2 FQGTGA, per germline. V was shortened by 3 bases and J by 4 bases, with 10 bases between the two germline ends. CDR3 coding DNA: TGTGCCAGCAGCTTGAGCCCTCAATATAATTCACCCCTCCACTTT. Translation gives CASSLSPQYNSPLHF. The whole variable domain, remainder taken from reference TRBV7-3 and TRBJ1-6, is GAGVSQTPSNKVTEKGKYVELRCDPISGHTALYWYRQSLGQGPEFLIYFQGTGAADDSGLPNDRFFAVRPEGSVSTLKIQRTERGDSAVYLCASSLSPQYNSPLHFGNGTRLTVT.

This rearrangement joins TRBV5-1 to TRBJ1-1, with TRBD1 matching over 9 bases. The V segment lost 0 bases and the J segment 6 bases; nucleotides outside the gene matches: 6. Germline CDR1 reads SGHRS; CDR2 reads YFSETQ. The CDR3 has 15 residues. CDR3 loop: CASSLDGQGIAEAFF. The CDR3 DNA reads TGCGCCAGCAGCTTGGATGGACAGGGGATCGCTGAAGCTTTCTTT.

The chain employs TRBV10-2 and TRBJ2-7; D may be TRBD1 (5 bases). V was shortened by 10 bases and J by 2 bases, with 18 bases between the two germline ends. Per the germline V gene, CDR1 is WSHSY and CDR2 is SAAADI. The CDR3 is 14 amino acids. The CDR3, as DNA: TGCGCCACCAATCCCGCCCAGGGAACCTACGAGCAGTACTTC. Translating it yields CATNPAQGTYEQYF.

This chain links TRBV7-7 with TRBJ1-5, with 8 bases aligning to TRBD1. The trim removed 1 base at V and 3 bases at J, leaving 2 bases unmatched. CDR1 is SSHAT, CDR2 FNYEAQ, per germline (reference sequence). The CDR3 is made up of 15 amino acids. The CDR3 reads CASSLGDRPNQPQHF. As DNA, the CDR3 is TGTGCCAGCAGCTTAGGGGACAGGCCCAATCAGCCCCAGCATTTT.

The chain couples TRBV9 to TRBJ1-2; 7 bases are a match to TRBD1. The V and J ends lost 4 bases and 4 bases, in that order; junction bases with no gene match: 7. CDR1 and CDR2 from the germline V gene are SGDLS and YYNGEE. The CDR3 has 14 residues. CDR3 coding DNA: TGTGCCAGCAGCCTTGGACAGGTTGCCTATGGCTACACCTTC. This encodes CASSLGQVAYGYTF.

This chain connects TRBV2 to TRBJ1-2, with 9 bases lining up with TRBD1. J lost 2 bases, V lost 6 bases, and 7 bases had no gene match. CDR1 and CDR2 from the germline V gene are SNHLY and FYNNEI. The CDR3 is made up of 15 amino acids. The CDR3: CASSGPGTGNYGYTF. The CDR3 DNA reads TGTGCCAGCAGCGGTCCCGGGACAGGGAACTATGGCTACACCTTC.

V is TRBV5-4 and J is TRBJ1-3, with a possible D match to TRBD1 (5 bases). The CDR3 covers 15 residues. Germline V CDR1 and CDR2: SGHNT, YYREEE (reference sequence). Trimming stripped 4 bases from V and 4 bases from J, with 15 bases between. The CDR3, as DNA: TGTGCCAGCAGCCAGGGTGGTTATGGGGGAAACACCATATATTTT. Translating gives CASSQGGYGGNTIYF.

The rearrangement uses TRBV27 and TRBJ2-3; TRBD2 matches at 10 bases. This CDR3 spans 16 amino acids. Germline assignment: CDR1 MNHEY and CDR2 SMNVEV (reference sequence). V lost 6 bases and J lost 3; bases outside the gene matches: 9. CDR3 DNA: TGTGCCAGCAGGCGGAGACTAGCGGGCGGGACAGATACGCAGTATTTT. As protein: CASRRRLAGGTDTQYF.

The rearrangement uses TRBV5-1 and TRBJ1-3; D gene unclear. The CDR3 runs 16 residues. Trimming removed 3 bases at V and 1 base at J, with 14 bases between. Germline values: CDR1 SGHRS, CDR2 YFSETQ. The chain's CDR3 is CASSSGLPGSGNTIYF. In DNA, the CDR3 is TGCGCCAGCAGCTCCGGCCTGCCAGGATCTGGAAACACCATATATTTT.

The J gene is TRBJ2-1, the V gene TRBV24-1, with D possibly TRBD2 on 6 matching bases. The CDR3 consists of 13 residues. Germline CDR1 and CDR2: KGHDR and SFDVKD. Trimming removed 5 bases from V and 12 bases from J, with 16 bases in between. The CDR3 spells CATSGLDSGGQFF. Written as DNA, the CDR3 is TGTGCCACCAGTGGACTAGATTCTGGAGGGCAGTTCTTC.